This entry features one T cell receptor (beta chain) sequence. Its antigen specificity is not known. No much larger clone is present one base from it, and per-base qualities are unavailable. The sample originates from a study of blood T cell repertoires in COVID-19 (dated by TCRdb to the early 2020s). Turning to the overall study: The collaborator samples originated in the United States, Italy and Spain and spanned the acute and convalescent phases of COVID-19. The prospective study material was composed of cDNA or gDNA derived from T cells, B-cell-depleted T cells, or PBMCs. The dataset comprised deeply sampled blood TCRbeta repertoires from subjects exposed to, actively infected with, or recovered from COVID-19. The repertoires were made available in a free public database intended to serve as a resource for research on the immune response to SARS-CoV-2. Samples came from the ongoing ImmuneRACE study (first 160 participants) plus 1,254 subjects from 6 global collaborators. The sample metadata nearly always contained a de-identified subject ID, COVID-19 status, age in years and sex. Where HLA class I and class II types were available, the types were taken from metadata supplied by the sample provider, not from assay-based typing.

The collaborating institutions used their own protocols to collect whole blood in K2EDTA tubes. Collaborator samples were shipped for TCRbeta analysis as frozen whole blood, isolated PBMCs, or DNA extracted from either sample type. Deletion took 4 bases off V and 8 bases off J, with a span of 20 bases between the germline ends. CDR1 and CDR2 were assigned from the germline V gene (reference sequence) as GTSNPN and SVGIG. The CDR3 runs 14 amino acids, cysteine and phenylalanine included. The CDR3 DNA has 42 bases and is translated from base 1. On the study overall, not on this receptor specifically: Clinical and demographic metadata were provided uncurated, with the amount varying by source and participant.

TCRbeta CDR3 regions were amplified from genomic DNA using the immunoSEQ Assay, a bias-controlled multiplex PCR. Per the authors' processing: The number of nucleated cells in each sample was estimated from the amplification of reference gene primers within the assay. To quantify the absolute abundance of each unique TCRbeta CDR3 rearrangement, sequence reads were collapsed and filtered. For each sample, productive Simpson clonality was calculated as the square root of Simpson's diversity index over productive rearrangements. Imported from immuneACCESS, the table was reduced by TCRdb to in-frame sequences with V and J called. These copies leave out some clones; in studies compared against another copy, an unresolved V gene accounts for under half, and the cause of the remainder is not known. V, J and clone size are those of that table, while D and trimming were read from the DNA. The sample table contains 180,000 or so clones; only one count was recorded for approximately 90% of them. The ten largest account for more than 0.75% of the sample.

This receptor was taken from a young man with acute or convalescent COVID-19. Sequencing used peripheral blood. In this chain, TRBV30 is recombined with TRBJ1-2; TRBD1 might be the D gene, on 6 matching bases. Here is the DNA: TGTGCCTGGACACGCAACGGGGGGGCTAACGGCTACACCTTC. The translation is CAWTRNGGANGYTF.